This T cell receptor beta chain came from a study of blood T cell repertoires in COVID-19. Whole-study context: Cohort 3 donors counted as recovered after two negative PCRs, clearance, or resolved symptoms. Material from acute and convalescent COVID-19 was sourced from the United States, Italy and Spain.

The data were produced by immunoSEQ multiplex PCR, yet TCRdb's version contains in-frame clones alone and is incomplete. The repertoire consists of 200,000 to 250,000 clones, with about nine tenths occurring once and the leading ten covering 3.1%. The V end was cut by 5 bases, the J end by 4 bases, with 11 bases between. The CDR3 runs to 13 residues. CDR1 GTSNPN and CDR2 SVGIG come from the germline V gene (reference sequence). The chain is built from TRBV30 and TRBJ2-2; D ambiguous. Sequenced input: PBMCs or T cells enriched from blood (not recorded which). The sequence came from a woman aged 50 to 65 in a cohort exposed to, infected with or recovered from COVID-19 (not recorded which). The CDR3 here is CAWSRGSTGELFF. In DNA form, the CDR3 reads TGTGCCTGGTCACGTGGCTCCACCGGGGAGCTGTTTTTT.